This T cell receptor (beta chain) was retrieved from a study of T cells in Graves' hyperthyroidism and ophthalmopathy. About the research overall: At initial diagnosis, before any treatment had begun, peripheral blood was obtained.

A remark on this clonotype: The antigen remains undetermined.

CDR3 length: 15 residues. V was trimmed by 2 bases and J by 2 bases, leaving 14 bases between them. The germline gives CDR1 SGDLS, CDR2 YYNGEE. Study-level findings and limits: The blood repertoire included most of the expanded thyroid clonotypes above 0.001.

For the diagnoses, clinical symptoms, serum thyroxine and TRAb, thyroid ultrasound and orbital computed tomography were used. PBMCs were derived from approximately 10 ml fresh peripheral blood. From RNA transcripts, TCR beta CDR3 regions were amplified. The HTBI primer set drove a first-round RT-PCR of the TCR CDR3. TCRdb independently ran MiXCR on the multiplex PCR reads; one entry per CDR3 protein. The sample comprises roughly 570,000 distinct CDR3 sequences, 15% to 19% of which are singletons, and around 6.6% rests with the top ten. Sequencing used blood. The receptor was isolated from a woman aged 25 to 45 with Graves' hyperthyroidism. V gene TRBV9 combines with J gene TRBJ2-7; D gene ambiguous. Here the CDR3 reads CASSVPLKKTYEQYF. The DNA for the CDR3 is TGTGCCAGCAGCGTCCCACTTAAGAAGACCTACGAGCAGTACTTC.